This T cell receptor (beta chain) was observed in a study of cytomegalovirus exposure and HLA in healthy donors. Study overall: Findings of an earlier analysis included some 110 million unique TCR beta sequences from around 180 million T cells.

With 60 Vbeta and 13 Jbeta primers, the PCR was carried out. The data were produced by immunoSEQ multiplex PCR, yet TCRdb's version contains in-frame clones alone and is incomplete. The sample yields a few hundred thousand clones, almost 80% seen once. The V gene end was trimmed by 3 bases and the J gene end by 5 bases; junction bases not matched to a gene: 7. This CDR3 region has 16 residues. CDR1 and CDR2 (germline): SGHRS, YFSETQ. In nominal health when sampled, donors likely had unrecorded immune exposures nonetheless. This chain uses TRBV5-1 with TRBJ2-2; 10 bases agree with TRBD2. The source is a man aged 18 to 29 in good health and CMV-seronegative. The specimen sequenced was PBMCs. CDR3 sequence: CASSSLTSGTTGELFF. DNA for the CDR3: TGCGCCAGCAGCTCCCTAACTAGCGGGACAACCGGGGAGCTGTTTTTT.